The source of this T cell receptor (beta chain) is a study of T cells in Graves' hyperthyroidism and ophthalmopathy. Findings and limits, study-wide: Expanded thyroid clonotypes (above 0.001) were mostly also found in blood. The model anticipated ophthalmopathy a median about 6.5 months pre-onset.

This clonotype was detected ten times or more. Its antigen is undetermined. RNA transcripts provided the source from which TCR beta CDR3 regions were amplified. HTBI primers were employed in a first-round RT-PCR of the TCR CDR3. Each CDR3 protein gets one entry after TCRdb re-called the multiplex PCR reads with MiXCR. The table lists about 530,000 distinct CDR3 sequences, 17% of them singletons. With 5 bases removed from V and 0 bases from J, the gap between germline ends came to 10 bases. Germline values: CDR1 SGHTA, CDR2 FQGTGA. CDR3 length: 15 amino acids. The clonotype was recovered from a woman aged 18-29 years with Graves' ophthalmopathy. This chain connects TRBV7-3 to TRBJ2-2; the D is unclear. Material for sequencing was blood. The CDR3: CASSRDGTNTGELFF. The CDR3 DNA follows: TGTGCCAGCAGCCGTGACGGAACGAACACCGGGGAGCTGTTTTTT.